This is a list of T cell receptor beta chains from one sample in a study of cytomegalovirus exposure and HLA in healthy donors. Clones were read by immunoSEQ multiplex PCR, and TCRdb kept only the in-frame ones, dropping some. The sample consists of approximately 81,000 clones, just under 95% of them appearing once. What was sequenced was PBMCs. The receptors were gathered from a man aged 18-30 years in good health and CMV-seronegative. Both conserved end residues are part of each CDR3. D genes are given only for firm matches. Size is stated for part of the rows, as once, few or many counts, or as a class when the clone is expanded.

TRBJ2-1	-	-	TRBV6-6	TGTGCCAGCAGAGACAGTTACAATGAGCAGTTCTTC	CASRDSYNEQFF
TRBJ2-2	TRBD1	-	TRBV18	TGTGCCAGCTCACCCCAGGACAGGGGTTCCGGCGGGGAGCTGTTTTTT	CASSPQDRGSGGELFF
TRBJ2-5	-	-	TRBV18	TGTGCCAGCTCACCAAAGGGAAGTCAGGGCCCCTCAAGGGAGACCCAGTACTTC	CASSPKGSQGPSRETQYF
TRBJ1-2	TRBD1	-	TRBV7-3	TGTGCCAGCAGCTTAAGAGGGGGCAAAGCTGAGGGCTACACCTTC	CASSLRGGKAEGYTF
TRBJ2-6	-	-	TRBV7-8	TGTGCCAGCAGCGGCAGGCAAGGGGCTGGGGCCAACGTCCTGACTTTC	CASSGRQGAGANVLTF
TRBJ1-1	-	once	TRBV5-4	TGTGCCAGCAGCCAGGCCGGGGTTTATGAAGCTTTCTTT	CASSQAGVYEAFF
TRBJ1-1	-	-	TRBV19	TGTGCCAGTAGTATAAGGGGCGGCCTAGAAGCTTTCTTT	CASSIRGGLEAFF
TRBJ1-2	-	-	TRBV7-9	TGTGCCAGCAGCTTATACAGGGCCGCTAAGTACTATGGCTACACCTTC	CASSLYRAAKYYGYTF
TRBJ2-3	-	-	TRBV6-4	TGTGCCAGCAGTGACGGTGAGGGGGGGCCAGATACGCAGTATTTT	CASSDGEGGPDTQYF
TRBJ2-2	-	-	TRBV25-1	TGTGCCAGTCAGGGTTACGGGGAGCTGTTTTTT	CASQGYGELFF
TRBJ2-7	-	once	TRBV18	TGTGCCAGCTCACCACCGGGGACAACCTACGAGCAGTACTTC	CASSPPGTTYEQYF
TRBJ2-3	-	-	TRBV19	TGTGCCAGTAGTACCCGCCAAACAGCAGATACGCAGTATTTT	CASSTRQTADTQYF
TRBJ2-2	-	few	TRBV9	TGTGCCAGCAGCGTAGCTCGAGCGGCGAACACCGGGGAGCTGTTTTTT	CASSVARAANTGELFF
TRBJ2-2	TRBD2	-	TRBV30	TGTGCCTGGAGCCGGGGACTAGCGAACACCGGGGAGCTGTTTTTT	CAWSRGLANTGELFF
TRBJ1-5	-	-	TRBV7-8	TGTGCCAGCAGCTTAGCGAGGCTGGGTTATAGCAATCAGCCCCAGCATTTT	CASSLARLGYSNQPQHF
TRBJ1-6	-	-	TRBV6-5	TGTGCCAGCAGTTCAACCGATCGGGATTCACCCCTCCACTTT	CASSSTDRDSPLHF
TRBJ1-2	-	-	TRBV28	TGTGCCAGCAGTTTGACTCAGGGTTTCTATGGCTACACCTTC	CASSLTQGFYGYTF
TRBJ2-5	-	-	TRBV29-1	TGCAGCGTTGAATGGTCTACGGAGACCCAGTACTTC	CSVEWSTETQYF
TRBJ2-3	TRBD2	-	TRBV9	TGTGCCAGCAGCCTTAGCGGGAGCAGCACAGATACGCAGTATTTT	CASSLSGSSTDTQYF
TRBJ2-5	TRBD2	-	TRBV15	TGTGCCACCAGCAGAGATCTACTAGCGGGGGGCCTAAAAGAGACCCAGTACTTC	CATSRDLLAGGLKETQYF
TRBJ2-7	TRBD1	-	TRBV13	TGTGCCAGCAGCCCACCTATCGGACAGGGCCCCTACGAGCAGTACTTC	CASSPPIGQGPYEQYF
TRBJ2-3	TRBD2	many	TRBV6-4	TGTGCCAGCAGTGACGGACTAGCGGGAGATACGCAGTATTTT	CASSDGLAGDTQYF
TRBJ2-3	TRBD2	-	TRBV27	TGTGCCAGCAGTGCCGAATGGACTAGCGGGATGAGGTTTCCGGATACGCAGTATTTT	CASSAEWTSGMRFPDTQYF
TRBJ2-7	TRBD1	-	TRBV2	TGTGCCAGCAGTGAAAAAGAACAGGGGGCGAGGGAGCAGTACTTC	CASSEKEQGAREQYF
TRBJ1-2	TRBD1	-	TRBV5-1	TGCGCCAGCGGGATCCTGGGACAGGGGAAAGATGGCTACACCTTC	CASGILGQGKDGYTF
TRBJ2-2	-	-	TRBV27	TGTGCCAGCAGTTTTAAGGCAGGGCAAGTTGCCGGGGAGCTGTTTTTT	CASSFKAGQVAGELFF
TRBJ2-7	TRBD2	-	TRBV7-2	TGTGCCAGCAGCAGAGGCGGGCGGGGGGGCTTTGGTAGGTCCGAGCAGTACTTC	CASSRGGRGGFGRSEQYF